Sequencing of this T cell receptor beta chain was carried out in a study of PD-1 blockade in classical Hodgkin lymphoma. V was clipped by 6 bases and J by 3 bases, with 9 bases between them. Germline lookup yields CDR1 KGHSH and CDR2 LQKENI. This CDR3 is built from 12 residues. Sequenced by immunoSEQ multiplex PCR; TCRdb stores in-frame clones only, minus some. Of some 84,000 clones listed, about nine tenths are singletons. No patient escaped relapse after autologous stem cell transplantation, and brentuximab vedotin exposure varied. V gene TRBV18 combines with J gene TRBJ2-7; the D is unclear. The material was peripheral blood mononuclear cells (PBMCs), obtained at baseline. The sequence was obtained from a human donor with classical Hodgkin lymphoma. CDR3 in amino acids: CASSLADYEQYF. In DNA form, the CDR3 reads TGTGCCAGCTCCCTTGCAGACTACGAGCAGTACTTC.